This T cell receptor beta chain was profiled in a study of T cell responses to AZD1222 COVID-19 vaccine. The germline V gene has CDR1 MNHEY and CDR2 SVGAGI. The CDR3 has 13 residues. V lost 5 bases to trimming and J lost 5 bases; unmatched junction nucleotides: 3. Produced via immunoSEQ multiplex PCR; TCRdb's table is partial and in-frame only. The data contain about 94,000 clones, 85% of them singletons. The specimen comprised peripheral blood, sampled 28 days after the second AZD1222 dose. This sequence joins TRBV6-5 and TRBJ2-7, with 10 positions matching TRBD2. The receptor's source is an adult who received the AZD1222 COVID-19 vaccine. The DNA for the CDR3 is TGTGCCAGCAGTCCTAGCGGGAGCCACGAGCAGTACTTC. This encodes CASSPSGSHEQYF.